This TCR beta chain was observed in a study of cytomegalovirus exposure and HLA in healthy donors. On the study more broadly: Counted in an early data release were 85 million or so unique TCRs from HLA-typed donors.

Germline CDR1 MGHRA, CDR2 YSYEKL. V gave up 4 bases and J gave up 0 bases, with 8 bases separating them. CDR3 length: 14 amino acids. PCR involved 60 Vbeta and 13 Jbeta primers. Source study methods: Unique TCR beta chains numbered approximately 76 million in a later analysis, with roughly 10 million shared. Repertoires were generated with immunoSEQ multiplex PCR, while TCRdb's copy carries only in-frame clones and drops some. The V and J calls and the clone size are those of that table, but D and trimming were determined from the DNA. The sample lists 100,000 to 120,000 clones; 76% were seen once. Donors had nominal health at sampling but likely had unrecorded immune exposures. Study-wide points: High specificity and sensitivity for cytomegalovirus status were reported for the classifier.

This clone was recorded once. The antigen is unknown. The chain links TRBV4-1 to TRBJ2-3; possible D gene TRBD2, 6 bases. The source material was PBMCs. The source is a man aged 30-40 years in good health and CMV-seropositive. CDR3 sequence reads: CASSRGGSTDTQYF. CDR3 sequence (DNA): TGCGCCAGCAGCCGTGGGGGGAGCACAGATACGCAGTATTTT.